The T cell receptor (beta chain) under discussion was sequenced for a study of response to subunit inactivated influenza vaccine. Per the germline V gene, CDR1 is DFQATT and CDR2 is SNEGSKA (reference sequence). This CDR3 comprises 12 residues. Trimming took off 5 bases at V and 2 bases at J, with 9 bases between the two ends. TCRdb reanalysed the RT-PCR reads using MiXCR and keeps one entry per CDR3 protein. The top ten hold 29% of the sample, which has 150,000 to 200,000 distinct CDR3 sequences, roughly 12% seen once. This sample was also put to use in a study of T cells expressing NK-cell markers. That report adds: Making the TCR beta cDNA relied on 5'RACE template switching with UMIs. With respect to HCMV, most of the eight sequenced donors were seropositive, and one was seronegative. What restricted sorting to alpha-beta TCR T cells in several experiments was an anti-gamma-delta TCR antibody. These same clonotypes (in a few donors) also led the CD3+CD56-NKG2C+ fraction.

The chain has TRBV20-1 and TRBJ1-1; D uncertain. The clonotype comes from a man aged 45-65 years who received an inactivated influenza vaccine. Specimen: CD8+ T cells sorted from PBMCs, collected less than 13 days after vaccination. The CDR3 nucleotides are TGCAGTGCTTATAGGATAAACACTGAAGCTTTCTTT. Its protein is CSAYRINTEAFF.